This T cell receptor (beta chain) was recovered during a study of blood T cell repertoires in COVID-19. Study summary: Specimens from acute and convalescent COVID-19 originated in the United States, Italy and Spain. T cells, B-cell-depleted T cells, or PBMCs supplied cDNA or gDNA.

In the source study's methods: From reference gene primer amplification, estimates of nucleated cell counts were derived. Repertoires were generated with immunoSEQ multiplex PCR, while TCRdb's copy carries only in-frame clones and drops some. V and J calls and clone size are given by that table; D and trimming were obtained from the DNA. The sample holds 160,000 or so clones, more than 80% seen once. CDR1 is SNHLY and CDR2 is FYNNEI in the germline V gene. V lost 1 base and J lost 9, with 7 bases in between. The CDR3 is made up of 12 amino acids. This clonotype originated in a man between 60 and 75 years old with acute or convalescent COVID-19. The gene calls are TRBV2 and TRBJ2-1; D remains unclear. Material: peripheral blood. In nucleotides, the CDR3 is TGTGCCAGCAGTGAAGGTGTTCGTGAGCAGTTCTTC. Its protein is CASSEGVREQFF.